The 14 T cell receptor beta chains presented below share a single source sample, sequenced in a study of cytomegalovirus exposure and HLA in healthy donors. It was with 60 Vbeta and 13 Jbeta primers that the PCR ran. This table comes from immunoSEQ multiplex PCR, and its TCRdb copy is limited to in-frame clones, with some not included. Of around 150,000 clones in the sample, almost 85% were seen once. Source material: PBMCs. Receptors originate from a man younger than 40 in good health and CMV-seropositive.

The V call is TRBV27, the J call TRBJ1-6; possible D gene TRBD1, 5 bases. Looked up from germline, CDR1 is MNHEY and CDR2 is SMNVEV (reference sequence). This CDR3 comprises 15 residues. Trimming cost V 3 bases and J 1 base, with 7 bases left between them. The CDR3 DNA is TGTGCCAGCAGTTTTCAGGGTTCCTATAATTCACCCCTCCACTTT. Encoded protein: CASSFQGSYNSPLHF.

This chain connects TRBV7-2 to TRBJ1-2; a weak D match, TRBD1 (5 bases). Germline V gene lookup returns CDR1 SGHTA and CDR2 FQGNSA. The V gene lost 3 bases and the J gene lost 5 bases, with 13 bases spanning the gap. This CDR3 comprises 14 residues. CDR3 bases: TGTGCCAGCAGCTTGGACCGACAGTGGTATGGCTACACCTTC. Protein sequence: CASSLDRQWYGYTF. The whole variable domain, remainder taken from reference TRBV7-2 and TRBJ1-2, is GAGVSQSPSNKVTEKGKDVELRCDPISGHTALYWYRQSLGQGLEFLIYFQGNSAPDKSGLPSDRFSAERTGGSVSTLTIQRTQQEDSAVYLCASSLDRQWYGYTFGSGTRLTVV.

This clone was found a few times. The chain joins TRBV7-2 to TRBJ2-5; 7 positions match TRBD1. V trimming: 1 base; J trimming: 4 bases; junction bases outside the gene matches: 9. CDR1 and CDR2 (germline): SGHTA, FQGNSA. The CDR3 has 16 residues. In nucleotides, the CDR3 is TGTGCCAGCAGCTTAGTTAGGGCAGGGGGTAGAGAGACCCAGTACTTC. Translating it yields CASSLVRAGGRETQYF.

V gene TRBV2 combines with J gene TRBJ2-7; 7 positions match TRBD1. The CDR3 length is 15 residues. Looked up from germline, CDR1 is SNHLY and CDR2 is FYNNEI. J gave up 5 bases and V 2 bases, and 9 bases lay outside the gene matches. The CDR3 DNA reads as TGTGCCAGCAGTGAACGGCTGACAGGGAACCACGAGCAGTACTTC. This encodes CASSERLTGNHEQYF.

The rearrangement links TRBV6-1 to TRBJ1-2; D is possibly TRBD1 (6 bases). The CDR3 is made up of 15 amino acids. Deletions cut 2 bases from V and 4 bases from J, with 14 bases between. Germline-derived CDR1 and CDR2 are MNHNS and SASEGT. Written as DNA, the CDR3 is TGTGCCAGCAGTGAATCAACAGGGTCGGCCTATGGCTACACCTTC. This gives the protein CASSESTGSAYGYTF.

The chain uses TRBV19 and TRBJ2-5, with TRBD2 matching 9 bases. Germline V gene sequence: CDR1 LNHDA, CDR2 SQIVND (reference sequence). This CDR3 is 14 amino acids long. V lost 7 bases and J lost 5; bases outside the gene matches: 8. The CDR3 here is CASKRTSVRETQYF. For the CDR3, the DNA is TGTGCCAGTAAAAGGACTAGCGTACGGGAGACCCAGTACTTC.

This clone was recorded once. This chain uses TRBV11-3 with TRBJ2-1; no clear D. Per germline, CDR1 SGHNT and CDR2 YENEEA. The CDR3 has 12 amino acids. V was cut by 0 bases and J by 10 bases, with 7 bases left in between. CDR3 sequence (DNA): TGTGCCAGCAGCTTAGATCAGGCCGAGCAGTTCTTC. Its translation: CASSLDQAEQFF.

The chain has TRBV5-8 and TRBJ2-7; a possible D gene is TRBD2 (6 bases). The germline V gene has CDR1 SGHTS and CDR2 YDEGEE. The CDR3 length is 17 residues. With 4 bases removed from V and 2 bases from J, the gap between germline ends came to 22 bases. This CDR3 reads CASSGGRRAGPTYEQYF. In DNA, the CDR3 is TGTGCCAGCAGCGGGGGGAGGAGAGCGGGCCCAACCTACGAGCAGTACTTC.

On this clone: The sample contains more than one DNA sequence encoding this CDR3. The V and J genes are TRBV5-1 and TRBJ2-7; D is unresolved. The germline CDR1 and CDR2 sequences are SGHRS and YFSETQ. CDR3 length equals 12 residues. The V end was cut by 4 bases, the J end by 0 bases, with 5 bases between. CDR3 amino acids: CASSPSSYEQYF. CDR3 bases: TGCGCCAGCAGCCCTAGCTCCTACGAGCAGTACTTC.

The rearrangement uses TRBV9 and TRBJ1-3; no firm D call. Germline V lookup: CDR1 SGDLS, CDR2 YYNGEE. Trimming cost V 0 bases and J 9 bases, with 7 bases left between them. The CDR3 has 12 residues. The DNA of the CDR3 is TGTGCCAGCAGCGTAGGAGAAGCCACCATATATTTT. Protein product: CASSVGEATIYF.

The chain recombines TRBV5-6 with TRBJ1-1; 10 bases are a match to TRBD1. The CDR3 covers 14 residues. The J segment lost 4 bases and the V segment lost 3 bases, leaving 3 bases of the junction unmatched. Germline CDR1 and CDR2: SGHDT and YYEEEE. The CDR3 is CASSSGTGVTEAFF. The CDR3 region has the DNA TGTGCCAGCAGCTCCGGGACAGGGGTCACTGAAGCTTTCTTT.

V gene TRBV30 combines with J gene TRBJ2-7; tentative D call: TRBD1 (5 bases). The CDR3 is made up of 12 amino acids. Germline CDR1 and CDR2: GTSNPN and SVGIG (reference sequence). Trimming took off 7 bases at V and 5 bases at J, with 15 bases between the two ends. The CDR3 spells CASSAGYHEQYF. Written as DNA, the CDR3 is TGTGCCTCGAGCGCAGGGTATCACGAGCAGTACTTC.

The J gene is TRBJ1-5, the V gene TRBV5-5, with 8 bases identical to TRBD1. The CDR3 loop spans 15 amino acids. The germline V gene encodes CDR1 SGHKS and CDR2 YYEKEE (reference sequence). V lost 5 bases, J lost 6 bases, and 10 bases stayed unmatched. DNA of the CDR3: TGTGCCAGCAGGCTAGGACAGGGAACAACTCAGCCCCAGCATTTT. Translating gives CASRLGQGTTQPQHF.

The chain has TRBV7-9 and TRBJ1-1, with no clear D. Germline-derived CDR1 and CDR2 are SEHNR and FQNEAQ (reference sequence). This CDR3 contains 18 residues. V lost 5 bases to trimming and J lost 5 bases, with 27 bases between them. The CDR3 DNA reads as TGTGCCAGCAGCACGGGGTTGCGGGCAAGATCACGGCGGACTGAAGCTTTCTTT. Translating gives CASSTGLRARSRRTEAFF.